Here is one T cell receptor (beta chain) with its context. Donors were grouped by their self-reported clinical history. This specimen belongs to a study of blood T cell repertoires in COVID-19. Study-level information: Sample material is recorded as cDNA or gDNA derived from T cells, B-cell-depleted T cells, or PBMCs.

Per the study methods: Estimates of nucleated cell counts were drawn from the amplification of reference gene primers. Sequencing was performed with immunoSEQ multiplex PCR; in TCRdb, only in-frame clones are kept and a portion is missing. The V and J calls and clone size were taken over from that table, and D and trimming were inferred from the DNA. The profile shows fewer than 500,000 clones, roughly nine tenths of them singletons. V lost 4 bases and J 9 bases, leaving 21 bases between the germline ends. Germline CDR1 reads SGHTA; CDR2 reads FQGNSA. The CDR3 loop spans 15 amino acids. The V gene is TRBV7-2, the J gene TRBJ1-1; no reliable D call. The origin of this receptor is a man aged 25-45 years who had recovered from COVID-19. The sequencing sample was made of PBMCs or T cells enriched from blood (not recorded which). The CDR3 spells CASSSWSAGNPQAFF. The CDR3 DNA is TGTGCCAGCAGCTCCTGGTCAGCGGGGAATCCGCAAGCTTTCTTT.